These 23 T cell receptor beta chains were sequenced from one sample in a study of CD8+CD57+ T cells in acquired aplastic anemia. It was genomic DNA that served as the template for profiling TCR beta VDJ and CDR3. Using its own MiXCR run on the reads, TCRdb lists one record per CDR3 protein. Of 110,000 or so distinct CDR3 sequences listed, 51% are singletons. Sequencing input: sorted CD4+, CD8+, or CD8+CD57+ T cells (not recorded which) from PBMCs. These receptors came from a human donor in good health, serving as a control.

About this clonotype itself: The germline gene is not matched at one end of the junction; a read error may be the cause. This rearrangement joins TRBV30 to TRBJ2-7; either TRBD1 or TRBD2 may supply D (5 bases each). Germline V gives CDR1 GTSNPN, CDR2 SVGIG (reference sequence). The CDR3 sequence is 14 residues long. The CDR3 DNA reads as TGTGCCTGGAGTGTACACGGGACGGGCTACGAGCAGTGCTTC. The encoded protein is CAWSVHGTGYEQCF. The full variable domain, with the rest looked up from reference TRBV30 and TRBJ2-7, is SQTIHQWPATLVQPVGSPLSLECTVEGTSNPNLYWYRQAAGRGLQLLFYSVGIGQISSEVPQNLSASRPQDRQFILSSKKLLLSDSGFYLCAWSVHGTGYEQCFGPGTRLTVT.

The rearrangement links TRBV2 to TRBJ1-6; D remains ambiguous. CDR3 length: 14 residues. Germline-derived CDR1 and CDR2 are SNHLY and FYNNEI. Trimming stripped 2 bases from V and 7 bases from J, with 9 bases between. CDR3 DNA sequence: TGTGCCAGCAGTGAACGGGGATCGAATTCACCCCTCCACTTT. It is translated as CASSERGSNSPLHF. Based on the CDR3 plus reference TRBV2 and TRBJ1-6, the full variable domain is EPEVTQTPSHQVTQMGQEVILRCVPISNHLYFYWYRQILGQKVEFLVSFYNNEISEKSEIFDDQFSVERPDGSNFTLKIRSTKLEDSAMYFCASSERGSNSPLHFGNGTRLTVT.

As for this clonotype: At one end, the junction sequence differs from germline, possibly due to a read error. CDR3 nucleotide sequence: TGTGCTAGCAGCTTATCCGGGGGGACTTTTCAAGAGACCCAGTACTTC. The encoded protein is CASSLSGGTFQETQYF. The chain employs TRBV7-7 and TRBJ2-5; 7 bases map to TRBD2. CDR1 is SSHAT and CDR2 is FNYEAQ in the germline V gene (reference sequence). There are 16 residues in the CDR3.

V usage is TRBV10-3 and J usage is TRBJ2-3; 7 bases are a match to TRBD2. Trimming removed 4 bases from V and 2 bases from J; junction bases left unmatched: 6. The CDR3 consists of 15 residues. Germline V gene data show CDR1 as ENHRY and CDR2 as SYGVKD. CDR3 coding DNA: TGTGCCATCAGTGTGAAGCGGGGCCACACAGATACGCAGTATTTT. Translation gives CAISVKRGHTDTQYF.

This clonotype was observed a handful of times. This may be a read error, as it is one base from a much larger clone. The genes are TRBV24-1 and TRBJ2-3; the match to TRBD2 covers 13 bases. Germline V lookup: CDR1 KGHDR, CDR2 SFDVKD. Trimming took 6 bases from V and 2 from J; bases not matched to a gene: 13. The CDR3 totals 19 residues. The CDR3 nucleotides read TGTGCCACCAGTCCGGGACTAGCGGGGTTTTCCTCACCCACAGATACGCAGTATTTT. This translates into CATSPGLAGFSSPTDTQYF.

Remarks on this clonotype: A much larger clonotype is one base distant, so this may be a read error. The gene calls are TRBV7-6 and TRBJ2-1, with 8 bases that match TRBD2. CDR1 is SGHVS, CDR2 FNYEAQ, per germline. The trim removed 1 base at V and 4 bases at J, leaving 12 bases unmatched. The CDR3 is made up of 18 amino acids. The CDR3 DNA follows: TGTGCCAGCAGCTTAGGGCGGGGGGCGATAAGTGTTTACAATGAGCAGTTCTTC. Amino acids: CASSLGRGAISVYNEQFF.

This clonotype was seen a few times. V and J are TRBV9 and TRBJ2-2; the match to TRBD2 covers 15 bases. V dropped 4 bases and J dropped 4; count of bases not matched to a gene: 5. The germline V gene has CDR1 SGDLS and CDR2 YYNGEE. The CDR3 sequence is 17 residues long. The CDR3 nucleotides read TGTGCCAGCAGCCAGGGGACTAGCGGGGGGCCCACCGGGGAGCTGTTTTTT. Translating gives CASSQGTSGGPTGELFF.

The chain couples TRBV29-1 to TRBJ2-7, with 10 bases aligning to TRBD2. V lost 3 bases to trimming and J lost 3 bases; unmatched junction nucleotides: 5. The CDR3 length is 14 residues. Germline CDR1 reads SQVTM; CDR2 reads ANQGSEA. CDR3 in amino acids: CSVELPSGSYEQYF. The DNA for the CDR3 is TGCAGCGTTGAGCTACCTAGCGGGAGCTACGAGCAGTACTTC.

The chain combines TRBV19 with TRBJ1-6, with no clear D. Trimming took off 3 bases at V and 9 bases at J, with 9 bases between the two ends. The CDR3 is 13 residues long. Germline assignment: CDR1 LNHDA and CDR2 SQIVND (reference sequence). CDR3 coding DNA: TGTGCCAGTAGTATTCTAGACGGTTCACCCCTCCACTTT. Its protein product is CASSILDGSPLHF.

This clonotype appeared many times. The gene calls are TRBV6-1 and TRBJ1-1; 7 bases align to TRBD1. The CDR3 loop spans 15 amino acids. The ends lost 3 bases at V and 0 bases at J; junction bases unmatched: 4. The V gene's germline CDR1 is MNHNS and CDR2 SASEGT. The DNA for the CDR3 is TGTGCCAGCAGTGAGCAGACAGGGATGAACACTGAAGCTTTCTTT. Protein product: CASSEQTGMNTEAFF.

This clonotype was seen ten or more times. The chain recombines TRBV12-3 or TRBV12-4 with TRBJ2-2; D call uncertain. V lost 2 bases to trimming and J lost 2 bases, with 12 bases between them. This CDR3 comprises 16 residues. The CDR3 spells CASSLTVVDNTGELFF. The CDR3 DNA reads as TGTGCCAGCAGTTTAACTGTAGTCGATAACACCGGGGAGCTGTTTTTT.

This clonotype was seen a single time. The chain uses TRBV2 and TRBJ2-5; D is unresolved. This CDR3 is 12 amino acids long. Germline CDR1 is SNHLY and CDR2 is FYNNEI. The V end lost 7 bases, the J end lost 4 bases, and 10 bases lay between the germline ends. The CDR3, as DNA: TGTGCCAGCAATTCAAAGGTAGAGACCCAGTACTTC. This gives the protein CASNSKVETQYF.

The chain links TRBV9 to TRBJ1-4, with 8 positions matching TRBD1. In germline, CDR1 is SGDLS, CDR2 YYNGEE. The CDR3 is 15 amino acids. V lost 4 bases to trimming and J lost 8 bases; unmatched junction nucleotides: 10. The CDR3 DNA is TGTGCCAGCAGCCCAATGGACAGGGTAGGGGAAAAACTGTTTTTT. Translation gives CASSPMDRVGEKLFF.

This clonotype was recorded at least ten times. The V and J genes are TRBV10-3 and TRBJ1-1; D might be TRBD1 (5 bases). From germline, CDR1 is ENHRY and CDR2 SYGVKD. The CDR3 is 13 amino acids. Trimming took 3 bases from V and 8 from J, leaving 13 bases between them. The CDR3 reads CAISDRVRSEAFF. The CDR3 DNA follows: TGTGCCATCAGTGACAGGGTGCGCTCAGAAGCTTTCTTT.

This chain uses TRBV10-3 with TRBJ1-2; D not certain. This CDR3 has 14 residues. Trimming took off 6 bases at V and 1 base at J, with 12 bases between the two ends. Germline CDR1 ENHRY, CDR2 SYGVKD. The CDR3 DNA sequence: TGTGCCATCAGCGATACCCGGGGTAACTATGGCTACACCTTC. Translated, it gives CAISDTRGNYGYTF.

The chain has TRBV20-1 and TRBJ2-7, with D unresolved. Trimming removed 4 bases at V and 0 bases at J, with 7 bases between. This CDR3 has 12 residues. Germline V CDR1 and CDR2: DFQATT, SNEGSKA (reference sequence). CDR3 DNA: TGCAGTGCTAAAAAAGCCTCCTACGAGCAGTACTTC. Amino acids: CSAKKASYEQYF.

About this clonotype: A much larger clone differs by one base, so this may be a read error. CDR3 DNA: TGTGCCAGCAGTACAGGGGGCTCCTACGAGCAGTACTTC. It is translated as CASSTGGSYEQYF. This chain joins TRBV25-1 and TRBJ2-7; 8 nucleotides agree with TRBD1. The CDR3 length is 13 residues. V shed 5 bases, J shed 0 bases, and the junction held 0 bases outside the gene matches. The germline V gene has CDR1 MGHDK and CDR2 SYGVNS.

CDR3 loop: CASSLGQGAGETQYF. The CDR3 DNA reads TGTGCCAGCAGCCTGGGACAGGGGGCGGGTGAGACCCAGTACTTC. The V call is TRBV3-1, the J call TRBJ2-5; TRBD1 agrees at 12 bases. The germline CDR1 and CDR2 sequences are LGHDT and YNNKEL (reference sequence). The CDR3 totals 15 residues. Unmatched junction bases numbered 5, after V lost 4 bases and J lost 5 bases.

The table lists this clonotype with a few counts. V gene TRBV25-1 combines with J gene TRBJ2-7; perhaps TRBD1 as D (6 bases). The germline V and J ends were trimmed by 4 bases and 7 bases, with 17 bases remaining between them. Per germline, CDR1 MGHDK and CDR2 SYGVNS. CDR3 length equals 14 residues. As DNA, the CDR3 is TGTGCCAGCAGTGCTAGTGGCAGGGGCCGGGAGCAGTACTTC. Its translation is CASSASGRGREQYF.

This clonotype was detected once. The CDR3: CASSPTWSGVSTDTQYF. The CDR3 bases are TGTGCCAGCAGCCCGACCTGGAGCGGGGTCAGCACAGATACGCAGTATTTT. V gene TRBV2 combines with J gene TRBJ2-3; 7 bases line up with TRBD2. The CDR3 is made up of 17 amino acids. The J segment lost 0 bases and the V segment lost 6 bases, leaving 12 bases of the junction unmatched. Germline V lookup: CDR1 SNHLY, CDR2 FYNNEI.

The V gene is TRBV15, the J gene TRBJ1-5; TRBD1 aligns across 7 bases. The CDR3 sequence is 14 residues long. Germline V CDR1 and CDR2: LNHNV, YYDKDF (reference sequence). J gave up 7 bases and V 6 bases, and 9 bases lay outside the gene matches. The CDR3 coding sequence is TGTGCCACCAGTAAACAGGGGTTGGAGCAGCCCCAGCATTTT. Amino acid sequence: CATSKQGLEQPQHF. The full variable domain, rest sourced from reference TRBV15 and TRBJ1-5, is DAMVIQNPRYQVTQFGKPVTLSCSQTLNHNVMYWYQQKSSQAPKLLFHYYDKDFNNEADTPDNFQSRRPNTSFCFLDIRSPGLGDTAMYLCATSKQGLEQPQHFGDGTRLSIL.

Comment on this clonotype: The CDR3 does not end in the conserved phenylalanine or tryptophan, so this is likely a read error. The rearrangement uses TRBV7-2 and TRBJ1-1; tentatively, D is TRBD1 (6 bases). CDR1 is SGHTA, CDR2 FQGNSA, per germline. CDR3 length: 14 residues. Trimming left V 1 base short and J 5 bases short, with 11 bases between. CDR3 sequence: CASSLGAGVTEAFS. CDR3 DNA: TGTGCCAGCAGCTTAGGGGCAGGGGTTACTGAAGCTTTCTCT.

On this clonotype itself: It may be a read error: a sequence one base away is much more abundant. This CDR3 is missing its conserved last phenylalanine or tryptophan, likely due to a read error. The chain has TRBV11-2 and TRBJ2-1; 11 bases map to TRBD1. In germline, CDR1 is SGHAT, CDR2 FQNNGV. The trim removed 5 bases at V and 2 bases at J, leaving 8 bases unmatched. CDR3 size: 17 residues. CDR3 in DNA: TGTGCCAGCAGCCCTGGCCCGGGACAGGGGGCCTACAATGAGCAGTTCCTC. Protein product: CASSPGPGQGAYNEQFL.